The T cell receptor beta chain under discussion was sequenced for a study of identical twins. CDR3 length equals 15 residues. Trimming stripped 0 bases from V and 0 bases from J, with 9 bases between. The germline V gene has CDR1 DFQATT and CDR2 SNEGSKA (reference sequence). Template switching supplied a universal primer site; unique molecular identifiers were carried on the cDNA. TCRdb passed the 5' RACE reads through MiXCR, listing each CDR3 protein once. This table has about 530,000 distinct CDR3 sequences, over 12% appearing once. These data are also associated with another study on yellow fever vaccine responses in identical twins. That study reports: Twins reportedly mounted vaccine T cell responses that seemed partly convergent, partly personalized.

The sample taken for sequencing was CD4+ T cells sorted from blood. This chain links TRBV20-1 with TRBJ2-1; unclear D gene. This receptor was obtained from a woman aged 18-29 years in good health. The CDR3 DNA sequence: TGCAGTGCTAGAGATCCGAGCCGCTCCTACAATGAGCAGTTCTTC. This codes for CSARDPSRSYNEQFF.